What follows are 6 T cell receptor beta chains derived from one specimen sequenced in a study of OX40 agonist ivuxolimab in advanced cancers. Profiled with immunoSEQ multiplex PCR; TCRdb holds only in-frame clones, not every one. The sample lists about 83,000 clones, just over 90% occurring once. The sample consisted of CD4+ or CD8+ T cells sorted from blood, taken in a trial of the OX40 agonist ivuxolimab. These receptor sequences come from an adult with an advanced solid tumor such as melanoma, head and neck, liver or kidney cancer.

The gene calls are TRBV19 and TRBJ2-7; D gene uncertain. Germline lookup yields CDR1 LNHDA and CDR2 SQIVND (reference sequence). The CDR3 is 14 amino acids. V dropped 7 bases and J dropped 0 bases, with 13 bases sitting between them. CDR3 in amino acids: CASTEDPSSYEQYF. In DNA form, the CDR3 reads TGTGCCAGTACCGAGGACCCGTCCTCCTACGAGCAGTACTTC. The full variable domain, its missing parts supplied by reference TRBV19 and TRBJ2-7, is DGGITQSPKYLFRKEGQNVTLSCEQNLNHDAMYWYRQDPGQGLRLIYYSQIVNDFQKGDIAEGYSVSREKKESFPLTVTSAQKNPTAFYLCASTEDPSSYEQYFGPGTRLTVT.

This chain connects TRBV6-1 to TRBJ1-1; D might be TRBD1 (5 bases). Germline-derived CDR1 and CDR2 are MNHNS and SASEGT. V gave up 1 base and J gave up 10 bases, with 10 bases separating them. CDR3 length equals 12 residues. The CDR3 nucleotides are TGTGCCAGCAGTGAAGTGGGGGTTATAGCTTTCTTT. It specifies CASSEVGVIAFF.

This sequence joins TRBV9 and TRBJ2-7, with D maybe TRBD2 (7 bases). From germline, CDR1 is SGDLS and CDR2 YYNGEE. The CDR3 covers 16 residues. Trimming shortened V by 3 bases and J by 4 bases, and 20 bases separated the two germline ends. CDR3 region: CASSAFPPGEGYEQYF. For the CDR3, the DNA is TGTGCCAGCAGCGCCTTCCCGCCAGGGGAGGGATACGAGCAGTACTTC.

This clone came up once. The CDR3 DNA follows: TGTGCCAGCAGCTCCTCTGGGGGGGCCCTAGTTGGAAACACCATATATTTT. Its protein product is CASSSSGGALVGNTIYF. The V gene is TRBV7-2, the J gene TRBJ1-3; perhaps TRBD1 as D (6 bases). Germline V gene sequence: CDR1 SGHTA, CDR2 FQGNSA. The CDR3 is made up of 17 amino acids. V gave up 4 bases and J gave up 3 bases, with 19 bases separating them.

V gene TRBV27 combines with J gene TRBJ2-1; TRBD2 matches 8 bases. Germline V gives CDR1 MNHEY, CDR2 SMNVEV (reference sequence). This CDR3 contains 13 residues. V gave up 6 bases and J gave up 11 bases; unmatched junction bases: 9. This CDR3 is CASRPIGTSKQFF. CDR3 sequence (DNA): TGTGCCAGCAGACCCATCGGGACTAGTAAGCAGTTCTTC.

This clone has a single count. The chain recombines TRBV7-7 with TRBJ2-5; tentatively, D is TRBD1 or TRBD2 (5 bases each). The V gene lost 4 bases and the J gene lost 3 bases, with 9 bases spanning the gap. Germline-derived CDR1 and CDR2 are SSHAT and FNYEAQ (reference sequence). This CDR3 comprises 13 residues. The CDR3 DNA reads TGTGCCAGCAGCTCTCAGGGAGAAGAGACCCAGTACTTC. It yields the protein CASSSQGEETQYF.